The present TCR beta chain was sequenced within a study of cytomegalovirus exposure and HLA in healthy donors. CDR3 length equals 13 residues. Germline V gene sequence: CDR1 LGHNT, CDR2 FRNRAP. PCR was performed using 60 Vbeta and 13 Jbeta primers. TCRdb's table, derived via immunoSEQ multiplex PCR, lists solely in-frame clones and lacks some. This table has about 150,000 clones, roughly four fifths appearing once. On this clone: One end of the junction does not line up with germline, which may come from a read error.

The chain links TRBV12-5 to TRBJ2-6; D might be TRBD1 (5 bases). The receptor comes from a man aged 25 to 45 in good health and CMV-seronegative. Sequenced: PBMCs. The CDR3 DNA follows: TGTGCTAGTGGCTACTCTGGGGCCAACGGCCTGACTTTC. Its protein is CASGYSGANGLTF. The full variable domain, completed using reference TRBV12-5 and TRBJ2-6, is DARVTQTPRHKVTEMGQEVTMRCQPILGHNTVFWYRQTMMQGLELLAYFRNRAPLDDSGMPKDRFSAEMPDATLATLKIQPSEPRDSAVYFCASGYSGANGLTFGAGSRLTVL.